In this sample, the clone carrying this TCR beta chain turned up a few times. Its antigen is still unknown. The sample is drawn from a study of T cell repertoires in cytomegalovirus infection. Overall study: In the study, CMV epitopes included recently identified HLA-C-restricted and well-studied HLA-B-restricted ones. Matching HLA type, along with CMV infection, was indicated by public TCR beta signatures. Notes on the study in general: Pooled public TCR beta family frequency picked out CMV carriers with the relevant HLA. HLA-C-restricted CMV clonotypes gave the most frequent clonotype in two of eight donors.

MiXCR, run by TCRdb on the reads, gives a single entry per CDR3 protein. This sample has about 900,000 distinct CDR3 sequences, with approximately 32% found just once. The CDR3 has 15 residues. The germline gives CDR1 SGHTA, CDR2 FQGNSA. V trimming: 5 bases; J trimming: 4 bases; junction bases outside the gene matches: 5. V is TRBV7-2 and J is TRBJ2-3, with 11 positions matching TRBD2. The receptor was derived from a human donor in good health (CMV status not recorded). Some clones in this sample may be carry-over from other donors' samples. The sample in question was cultured CD8+ T cells from PBMCs, obtained from culture after CMV antigen stimulation. The CDR3, as DNA: TGTGCCAGCAGCCCTAGCGGGGGGTTGGCAGATACGCAGTATTTT. Its translation is CASSPSGGLADTQYF.